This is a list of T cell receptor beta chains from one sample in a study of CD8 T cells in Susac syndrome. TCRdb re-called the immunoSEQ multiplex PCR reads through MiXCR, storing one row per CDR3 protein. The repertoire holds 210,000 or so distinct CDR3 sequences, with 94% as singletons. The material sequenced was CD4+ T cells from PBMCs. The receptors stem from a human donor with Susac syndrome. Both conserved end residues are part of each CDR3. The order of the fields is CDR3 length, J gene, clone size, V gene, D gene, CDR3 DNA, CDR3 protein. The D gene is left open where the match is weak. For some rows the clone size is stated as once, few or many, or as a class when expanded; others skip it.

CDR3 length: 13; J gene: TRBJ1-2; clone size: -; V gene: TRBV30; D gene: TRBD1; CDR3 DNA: TGTGCCTGGCAGTGGGACAGGGGTGGGGGCTACACCTTC; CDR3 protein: CAWQWDRGGGYTF
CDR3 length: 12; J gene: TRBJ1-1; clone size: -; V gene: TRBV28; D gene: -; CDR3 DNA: TGTGCCAGCAGTCCCCGGCCTGCAGAAGCTTTCTTT; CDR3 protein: CASSPRPAEAFF
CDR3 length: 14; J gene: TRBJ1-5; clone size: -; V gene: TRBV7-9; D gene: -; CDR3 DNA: TGTGCCAGCGAGACAGGAGACAGCAATCAGCCCCAGCATTTT; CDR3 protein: CASETGDSNQPQHF
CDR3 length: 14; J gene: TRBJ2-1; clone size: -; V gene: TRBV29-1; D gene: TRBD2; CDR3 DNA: TGCAGCGTTGAACTTACTAGCGGACTATATGAGCAGTTCTTC; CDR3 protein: CSVELTSGLYEQFF
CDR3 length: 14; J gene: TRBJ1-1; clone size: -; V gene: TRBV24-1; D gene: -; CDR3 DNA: TGTGCCACCAGTGACCCCGGACCCCACGGACGGGCTTTCTTT; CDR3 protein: CATSDPGPHGRAFF
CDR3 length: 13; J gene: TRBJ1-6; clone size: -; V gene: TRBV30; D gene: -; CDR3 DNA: TGTGCCCTTAACCCGGCGCAAGGTTCACCCCTCCACTTT; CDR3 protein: CALNPAQGSPLHF
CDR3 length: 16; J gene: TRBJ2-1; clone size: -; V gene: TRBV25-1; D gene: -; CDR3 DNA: TGTGCCAGCAGTGAATTGAGGGGATCTACCTACAATGAGCAGTTCTTC; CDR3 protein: CASSELRGSTYNEQFF
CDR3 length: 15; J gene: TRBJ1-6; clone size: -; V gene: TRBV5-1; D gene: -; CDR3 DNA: TGCGCCAGCAGTGATTCGGCCGGGAGTAATTCACCCCTCCACTTT; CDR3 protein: CASSDSAGSNSPLHF
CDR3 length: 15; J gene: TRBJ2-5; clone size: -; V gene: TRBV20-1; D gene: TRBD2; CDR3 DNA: TGCAGTGCTCTACGACTAGCGGGGGAAGGGGAGACCCAGTACTTC; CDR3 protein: CSALRLAGEGETQYF
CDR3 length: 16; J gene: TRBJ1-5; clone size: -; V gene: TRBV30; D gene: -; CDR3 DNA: TGTGCCTGGAGTGGAGGAGGGGCGGGTCGTAATCAGCCCCAGCATTTT; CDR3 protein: CAWSGGGAGRNQPQHF
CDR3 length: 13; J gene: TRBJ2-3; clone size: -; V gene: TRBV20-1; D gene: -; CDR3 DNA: TGCAGTGCTAGGGGGGGCGGCACAGATACGCAGTATTTT; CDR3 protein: CSARGGGTDTQYF
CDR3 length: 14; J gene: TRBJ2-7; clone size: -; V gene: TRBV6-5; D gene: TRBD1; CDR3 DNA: TGTGCCAGCAGACCTCCGGACAGGATCTACGAGCAGTACTTC; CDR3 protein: CASRPPDRIYEQYF
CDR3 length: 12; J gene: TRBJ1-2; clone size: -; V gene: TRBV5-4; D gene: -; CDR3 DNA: TGTGCCAGCAGCTTGCGGGGTAGTGGCTACACCTTC; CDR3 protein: CASSLRGSGYTF
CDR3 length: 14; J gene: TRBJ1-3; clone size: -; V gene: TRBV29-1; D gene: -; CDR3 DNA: TGCAGCGTTGAAGATCCGGGGAGTGGAAACACCATATATTTT; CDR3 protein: CSVEDPGSGNTIYF
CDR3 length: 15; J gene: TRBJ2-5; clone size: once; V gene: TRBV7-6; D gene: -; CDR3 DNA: TGTGCCAGCAGCTTAGCCGGGCACCTACAAGAGACCCAGTACTTC; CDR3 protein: CASSLAGHLQETQYF
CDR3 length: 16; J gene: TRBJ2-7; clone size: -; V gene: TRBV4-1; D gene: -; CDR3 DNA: TGCGCCAGCAGCCAAGAGCGGGCAGCCCCAACCTACGAGCAGTACTTC; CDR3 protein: CASSQERAAPTYEQYF
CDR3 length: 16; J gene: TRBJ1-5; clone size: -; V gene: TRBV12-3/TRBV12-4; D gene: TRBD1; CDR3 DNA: TGTGCCAGCAGTCCAGGGGGGCTCGTAAGCAATCAGCCCCAGCATTTT; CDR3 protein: CASSPGGLVSNQPQHF
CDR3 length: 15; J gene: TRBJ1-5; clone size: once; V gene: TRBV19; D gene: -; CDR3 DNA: TGTGCCAGTAGTAGGTCCGGGGGCCTCAATCAGCCCCAGCATTTT; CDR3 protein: CASSRSGGLNQPQHF
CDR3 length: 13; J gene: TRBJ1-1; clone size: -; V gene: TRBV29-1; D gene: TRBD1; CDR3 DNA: TGCAGCGTCCGTCTACAGGGGGACACTGAAGCTTTCTTT; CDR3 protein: CSVRLQGDTEAFF
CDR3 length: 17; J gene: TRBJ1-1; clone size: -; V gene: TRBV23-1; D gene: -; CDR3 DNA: TGCGCCAGCAGTCAAGTTTCACAGGGAGGTTGTGAAACTGAAGCTTTCTTT; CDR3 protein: CASSQVSQGGCETEAFF
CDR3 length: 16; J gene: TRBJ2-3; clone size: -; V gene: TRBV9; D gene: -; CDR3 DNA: TGTGCCAGCAGCGTAGGCGGGCGCCGGGGCACAGATACGCAGTATTTT; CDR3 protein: CASSVGGRRGTDTQYF
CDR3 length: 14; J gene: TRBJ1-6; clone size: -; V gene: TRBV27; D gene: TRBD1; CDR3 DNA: TGTGCCAGCCGCCGACAGGGAGATAATTCACCCCTCCACTTT; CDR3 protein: CASRRQGDNSPLHF
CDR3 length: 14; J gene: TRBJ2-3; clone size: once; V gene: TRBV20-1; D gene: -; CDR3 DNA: TGCAGTGCCAGCGTGGGGGGGGGCGGTAATACGCAGTATTTT; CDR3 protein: CSASVGGGGNTQYF
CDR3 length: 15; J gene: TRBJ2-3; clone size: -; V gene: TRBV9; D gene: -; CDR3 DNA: TGTGCCAGCAGTGGCACTAGGAGTACCCCGGATACGCAGTATTTT; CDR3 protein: CASSGTRSTPDTQYF
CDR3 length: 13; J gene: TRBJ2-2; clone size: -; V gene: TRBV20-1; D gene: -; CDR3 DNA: TGCAGTGCTAGGTTGGGGAACACCGGGGAGCTGTTTTTT; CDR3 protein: CSARLGNTGELFF
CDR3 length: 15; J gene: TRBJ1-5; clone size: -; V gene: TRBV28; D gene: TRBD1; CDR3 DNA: TGTGCCAGCAGGTTTGGACAGGGGGCAACTCAGCCCCAGCATTTT; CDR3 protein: CASRFGQGATQPQHF
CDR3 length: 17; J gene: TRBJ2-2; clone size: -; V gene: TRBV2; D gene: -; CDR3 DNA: TGTGCCAGCAGTGATCGCCGGTTGGGGGGGAACACCGGGGAGCTGTTTTTT; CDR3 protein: CASSDRRLGGNTGELFF
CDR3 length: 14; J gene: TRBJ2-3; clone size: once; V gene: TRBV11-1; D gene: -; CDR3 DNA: TGTGCCAGCAGCCTACGGGACGCCACAGATACGCAGTATTTT; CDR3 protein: CASSLRDATDTQYF
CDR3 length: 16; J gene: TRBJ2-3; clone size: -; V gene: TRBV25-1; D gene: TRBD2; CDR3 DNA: TGTGCCAGCAGTCGAGAAGCGGGGGGCCCCAGTGATACGCAGTATTTT; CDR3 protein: CASSREAGGPSDTQYF
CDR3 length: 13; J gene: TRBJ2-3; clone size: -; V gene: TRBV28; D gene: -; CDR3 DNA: TGTGCCAGCAGTTTTGAGGTTCCAGATACGCAGTATTTT; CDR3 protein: CASSFEVPDTQYF
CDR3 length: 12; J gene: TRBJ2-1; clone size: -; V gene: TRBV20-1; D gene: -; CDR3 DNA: TGCAGTGGACAGTACTCCTACAATGAGCAGTTCTTC; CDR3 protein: CSGQYSYNEQFF
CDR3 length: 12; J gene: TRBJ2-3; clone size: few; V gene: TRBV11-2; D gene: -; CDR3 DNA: TGTGCCAGCAGCCCGCGTGCAGATACGCAGTATTTT; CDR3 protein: CASSPRADTQYF
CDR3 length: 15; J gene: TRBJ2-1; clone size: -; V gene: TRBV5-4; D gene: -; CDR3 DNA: TGTGCCAGCAGCTTGGGAGGGGCGGGAAACAATGAGCAGTTCTTC; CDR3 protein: CASSLGGAGNNEQFF
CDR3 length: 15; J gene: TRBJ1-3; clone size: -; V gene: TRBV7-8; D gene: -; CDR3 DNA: TGTGCCAGCAGCTTTGGCCGACTGGCGGGAAACACCATATATTTT; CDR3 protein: CASSFGRLAGNTIYF
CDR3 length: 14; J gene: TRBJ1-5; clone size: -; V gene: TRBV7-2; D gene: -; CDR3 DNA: TGTGCCAGCAGCCCGGGGGCGGGCAATCAGCCCCAGCATTTT; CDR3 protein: CASSPGAGNQPQHF
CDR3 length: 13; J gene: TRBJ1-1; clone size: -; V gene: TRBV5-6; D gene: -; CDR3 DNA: TGTGCCAGCAGCCGGACACCGAACACTGAAGCTTTCTTT; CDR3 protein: CASSRTPNTEAFF
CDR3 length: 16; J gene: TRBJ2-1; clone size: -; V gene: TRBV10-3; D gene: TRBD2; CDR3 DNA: TGTGCCATCAGTGAGCCGGGACTAGCGGACTACAATGAGCAGTTCTTC; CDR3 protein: CAISEPGLADYNEQFF
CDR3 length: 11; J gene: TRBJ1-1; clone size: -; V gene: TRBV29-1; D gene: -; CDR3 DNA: TGCAGCGTGTCAGTGCTAACTGAAGCTTTCTTT; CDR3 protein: CSVSVLTEAFF
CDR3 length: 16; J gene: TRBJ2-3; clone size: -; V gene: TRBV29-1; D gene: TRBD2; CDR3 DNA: TGCAGCGTCGCCTCCCTAGCGGGGGTAAGAACAGATACGCAGTATTTT; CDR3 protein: CSVASLAGVRTDTQYF
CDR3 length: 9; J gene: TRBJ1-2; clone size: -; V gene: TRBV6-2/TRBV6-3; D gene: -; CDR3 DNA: TGTGCCAGGATATATGGCTACACCTTC; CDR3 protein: CARIYGYTF
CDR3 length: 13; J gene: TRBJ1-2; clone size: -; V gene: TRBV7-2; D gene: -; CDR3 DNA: TGTGCCAGCAGCCGCCGACAGACCTATGGCTACACCTTC; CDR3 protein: CASSRRQTYGYTF
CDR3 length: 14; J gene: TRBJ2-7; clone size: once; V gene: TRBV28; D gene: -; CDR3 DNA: TGTGCCAGCAGTGGGGATCCGCTCTCCTACGAGCAGTACTTC; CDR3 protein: CASSGDPLSYEQYF
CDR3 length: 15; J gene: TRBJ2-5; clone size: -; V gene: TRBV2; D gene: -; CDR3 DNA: TGTGCCAGCAGTGAAAGTTACGGCGGACAAGAGACCCAGTACTTC; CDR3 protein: CASSESYGGQETQYF
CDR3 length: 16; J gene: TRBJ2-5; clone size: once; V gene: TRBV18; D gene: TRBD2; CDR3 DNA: TGTGCCAGCTCACCCCCCATCGGGGGGAACCAAGAGACCCAGTACTTC; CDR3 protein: CASSPPIGGNQETQYF
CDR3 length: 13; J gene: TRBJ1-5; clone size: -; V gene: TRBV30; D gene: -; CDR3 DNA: TGTGCCTGGAGCGGCTCTTTCAATCAGCCCCAGCATTTT; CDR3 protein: CAWSGSFNQPQHF
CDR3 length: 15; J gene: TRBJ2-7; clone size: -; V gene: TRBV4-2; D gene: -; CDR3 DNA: TGTGCCAGCAGCCAAGAAGTGGAGGACCCCTACGAGCAGTACTTC; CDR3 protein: CASSQEVEDPYEQYF
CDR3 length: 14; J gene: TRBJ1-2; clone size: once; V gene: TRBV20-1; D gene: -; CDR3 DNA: TGCAGTGCTAGAGATTTTCGGGTTAACTATGGCTACACCTTC; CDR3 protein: CSARDFRVNYGYTF
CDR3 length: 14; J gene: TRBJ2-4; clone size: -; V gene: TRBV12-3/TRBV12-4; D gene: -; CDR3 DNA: TGTGCCAGCAGTTTAGCGGGGGGTACGGACATTCAGTACTTC; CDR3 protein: CASSLAGGTDIQYF